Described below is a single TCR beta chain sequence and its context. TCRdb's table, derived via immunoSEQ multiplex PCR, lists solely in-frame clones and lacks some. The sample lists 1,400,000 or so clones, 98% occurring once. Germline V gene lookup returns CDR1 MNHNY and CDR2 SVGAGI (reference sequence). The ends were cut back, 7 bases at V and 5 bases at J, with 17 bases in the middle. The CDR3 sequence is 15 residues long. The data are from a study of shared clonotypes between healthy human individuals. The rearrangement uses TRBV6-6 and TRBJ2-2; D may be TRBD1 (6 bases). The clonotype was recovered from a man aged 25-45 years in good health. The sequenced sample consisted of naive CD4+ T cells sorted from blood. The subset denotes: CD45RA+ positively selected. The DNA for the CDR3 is TGTGCCAGCACCCCGTGGCAGGGGCGGACCGGGGAGCTGTTTTTT. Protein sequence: CASTPWQGRTGELFF.